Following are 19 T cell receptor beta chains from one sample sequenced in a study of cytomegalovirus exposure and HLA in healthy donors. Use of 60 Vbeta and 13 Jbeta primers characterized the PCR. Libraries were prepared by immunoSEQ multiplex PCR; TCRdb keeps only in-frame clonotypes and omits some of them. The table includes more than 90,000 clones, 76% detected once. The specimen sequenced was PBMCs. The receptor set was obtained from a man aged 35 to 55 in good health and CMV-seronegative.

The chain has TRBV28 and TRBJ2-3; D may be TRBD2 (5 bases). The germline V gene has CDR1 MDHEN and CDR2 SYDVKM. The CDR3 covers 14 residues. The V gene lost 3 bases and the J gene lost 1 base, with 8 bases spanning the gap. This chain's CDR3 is CASSFRRGTDTQYF. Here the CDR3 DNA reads TGTGCCAGCAGTTTCAGGCGGGGCACAGATACGCAGTATTTT. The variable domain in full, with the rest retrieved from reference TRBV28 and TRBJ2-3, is DVKVTQSSRYLVKRTGEKVFLECVQDMDHENMFWYRQDPGLGLRLIYFSYDVKMKEKGDIPEGYSVSREKKERFSLILESASTNQTSMYLCASSFRRGTDTQYFGPGTRLTVL.

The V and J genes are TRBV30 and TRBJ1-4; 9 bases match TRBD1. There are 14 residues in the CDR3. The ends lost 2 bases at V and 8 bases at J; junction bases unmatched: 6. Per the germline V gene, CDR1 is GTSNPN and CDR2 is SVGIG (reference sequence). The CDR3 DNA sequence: TGTGCCTGGAGTCTCAACAGGGGGCGGGAAAAACTGTTTTTT. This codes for CAWSLNRGREKLFF.

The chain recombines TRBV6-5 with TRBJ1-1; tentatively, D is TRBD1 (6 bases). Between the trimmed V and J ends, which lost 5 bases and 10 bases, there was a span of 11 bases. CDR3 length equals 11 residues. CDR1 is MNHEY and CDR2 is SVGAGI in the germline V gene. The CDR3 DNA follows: TGTGCCAGCAGTACAGGGAGTTCAGCTTTCTTT. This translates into CASSTGSSAFF.

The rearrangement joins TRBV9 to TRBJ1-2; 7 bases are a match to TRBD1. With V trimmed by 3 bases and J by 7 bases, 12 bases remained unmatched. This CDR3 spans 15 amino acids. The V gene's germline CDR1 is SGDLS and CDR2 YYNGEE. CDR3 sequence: CASSAYDRESAGYTF. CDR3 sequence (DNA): TGTGCCAGCAGCGCCTACGACAGGGAATCGGCTGGCTACACCTTC.

DNA of the CDR3: TGTGCCAGTAGTTGGCTGGGGGCGAGCTACAATGAGCAGTTCTTC. Translating gives CASSWLGASYNEQFF. The rearrangement links TRBV19 to TRBJ2-1; TRBD1 is a possible D gene (6 bases). V gave up 5 bases and J gave up 3 bases, with 14 bases separating them. The CDR3 runs 15 residues. CDR1 is LNHDA and CDR2 is SQIVND in the germline V gene (reference sequence).

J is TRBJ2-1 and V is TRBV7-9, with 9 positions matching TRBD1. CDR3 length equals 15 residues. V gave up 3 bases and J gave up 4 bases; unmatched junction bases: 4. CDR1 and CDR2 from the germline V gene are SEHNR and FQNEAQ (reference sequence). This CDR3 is CASSFSGTGYNEQFF. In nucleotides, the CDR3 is TGTGCCAGCAGCTTTTCCGGGACAGGGTACAATGAGCAGTTCTTC.

CDR3 sequence (DNA): TGTGCCAGCAGCCCCCCCGGGTATGAGCAGTTCTTC. It is translated as CASSPPGYEQFF. This chain joins TRBV27 and TRBJ2-1; D gene ambiguous. In germline, CDR1 is MNHEY, CDR2 SMNVEV (reference sequence). This CDR3 is built from 12 residues. Trimming shortened V by 6 bases and J by 8 bases, and 11 bases separated the two germline ends.

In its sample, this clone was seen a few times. The CDR3 DNA reads as TGCGCCAGCAGCTTTTCATTCGAGCAGTTCTTC. This gives the protein CASSFSFEQFF. The chain is built from TRBV5-1 and TRBJ2-1, with D hard to call. CDR3 size: 11 residues. V shed 2 bases and J shed 10 bases, with 7 bases lying between them. Germline CDR1 and CDR2: SGHRS and YFSETQ.

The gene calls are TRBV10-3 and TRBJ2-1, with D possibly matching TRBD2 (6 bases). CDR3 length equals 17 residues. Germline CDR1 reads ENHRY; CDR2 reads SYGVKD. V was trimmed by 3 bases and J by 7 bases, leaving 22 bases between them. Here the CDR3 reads CAISDPGVAHPRNEQFF. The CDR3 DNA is TGTGCCATCAGTGACCCGGGGGTAGCTCATCCCAGGAATGAGCAGTTCTTC.

CDR3 sequence (DNA): TGTGCCAGCAGCAAGAGTGGTGCGCGTGGAGAGACCCAGTACTTC. Protein product: CASSKSGARGETQYF. The chain joins TRBV11-3 to TRBJ2-5, with D unclear. Trimming shortened V by 5 bases and J by 4 bases, and 17 bases separated the two germline ends. The germline CDR1 and CDR2 sequences are SGHNT and YENEEA. This CDR3 comprises 15 residues.

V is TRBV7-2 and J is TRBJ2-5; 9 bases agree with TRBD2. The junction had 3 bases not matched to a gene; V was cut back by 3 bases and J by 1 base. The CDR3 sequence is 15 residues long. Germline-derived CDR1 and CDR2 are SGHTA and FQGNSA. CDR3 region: CASSLASGAQETQYF. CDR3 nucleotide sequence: TGTGCCAGCAGCTTGGCTAGCGGGGCCCAAGAGACCCAGTACTTC.

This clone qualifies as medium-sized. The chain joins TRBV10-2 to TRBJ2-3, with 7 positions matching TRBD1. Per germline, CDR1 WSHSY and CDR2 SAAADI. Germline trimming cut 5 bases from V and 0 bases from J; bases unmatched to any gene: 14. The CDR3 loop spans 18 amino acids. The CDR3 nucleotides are TGCGCCAGCAGTCATACAGGGGAATCACTTCTCAGCACAGATACGCAGTATTTT. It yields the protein CASSHTGESLLSTDTQYF.

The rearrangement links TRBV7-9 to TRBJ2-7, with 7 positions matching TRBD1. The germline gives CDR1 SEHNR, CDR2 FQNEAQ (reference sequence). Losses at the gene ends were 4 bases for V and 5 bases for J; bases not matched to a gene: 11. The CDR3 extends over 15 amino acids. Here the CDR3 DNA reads TGTGCCAGCAGCTCCGAGGGGGCTAGGGGACACGAGCAGTACTTC. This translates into CASSSEGARGHEQYF.

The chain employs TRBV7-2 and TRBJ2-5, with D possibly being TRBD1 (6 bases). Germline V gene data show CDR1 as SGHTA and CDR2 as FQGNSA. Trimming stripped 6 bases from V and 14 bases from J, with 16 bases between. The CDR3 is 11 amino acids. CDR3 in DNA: TGTGCCAGCAGGTCATACAGGGATTATTACTTC. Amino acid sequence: CASRSYRDYYF. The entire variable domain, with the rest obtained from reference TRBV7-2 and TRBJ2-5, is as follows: GAGVSQSPSNKVTEKGKDVELRCDPISGHTALYWYRQSLGQGLEFLIYFQGNSAPDKSGLPSDRFSAERTGGSVSTLTIQRTQQEDSAVYLCASRSYRDYYFGPGTRLLVL.

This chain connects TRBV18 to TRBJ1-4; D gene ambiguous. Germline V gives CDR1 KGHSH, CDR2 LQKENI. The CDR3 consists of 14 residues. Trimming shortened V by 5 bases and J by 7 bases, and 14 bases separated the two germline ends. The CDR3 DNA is TGTGCCAGCTCATCTCTAGAGGGTGGTGAAAAACTGTTTTTT. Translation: CASSSLEGGEKLFF. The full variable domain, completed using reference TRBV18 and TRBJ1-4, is NAGVMQNPRHLVRRRGQEARLRCSPMKGHSHVYWYRQLPEEGLKFMVYLQKENIIDESGMPKERFSAEFPKEGPSILRIQQVVRGDSAAYFCASSSLEGGEKLFFGSGTQLSVL.

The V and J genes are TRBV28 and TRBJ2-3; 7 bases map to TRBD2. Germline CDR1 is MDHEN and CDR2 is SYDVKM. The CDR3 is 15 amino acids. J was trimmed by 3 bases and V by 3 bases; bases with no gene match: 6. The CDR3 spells CASSLRTSGTDTQYF. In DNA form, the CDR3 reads TGTGCCAGCAGTTTGAGGACTAGTGGGACAGATACGCAGTATTTT.

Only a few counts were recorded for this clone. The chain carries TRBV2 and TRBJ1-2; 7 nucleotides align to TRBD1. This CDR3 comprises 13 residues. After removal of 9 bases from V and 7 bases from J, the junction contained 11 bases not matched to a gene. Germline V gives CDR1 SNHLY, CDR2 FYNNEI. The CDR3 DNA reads TGTGCCAGTCAACGGACAGGCCCCCGTGGCTACACCTTC. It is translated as CASQRTGPRGYTF.

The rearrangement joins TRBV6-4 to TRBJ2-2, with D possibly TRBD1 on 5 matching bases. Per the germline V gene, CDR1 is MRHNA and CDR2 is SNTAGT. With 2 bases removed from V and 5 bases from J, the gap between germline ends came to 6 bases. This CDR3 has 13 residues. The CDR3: CASSDGATGELFF. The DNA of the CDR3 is TGTGCCAGCAGTGACGGGGCAACCGGGGAGCTGTTTTTT.

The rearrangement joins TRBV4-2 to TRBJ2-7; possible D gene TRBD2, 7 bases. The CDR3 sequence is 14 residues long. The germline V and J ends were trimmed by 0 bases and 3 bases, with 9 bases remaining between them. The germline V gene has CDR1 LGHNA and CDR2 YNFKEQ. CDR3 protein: CASSQERGLYEQYF. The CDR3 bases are TGTGCCAGCAGCCAAGAGCGGGGGCTCTACGAGCAGTACTTC.